Following are 17 T cell receptor beta chains from one sample sequenced in a study of human T cells and chemical hapten exposure. The template was total RNA from unfractionated whole blood. TCRdb fed the 5' RACE reads into MiXCR, producing one record per CDR3 protein. The sample consists of 110,000 or so distinct CDR3 sequences, 15% to 20% of them appearing once. These receptors were collected from a human donor in good health.

The chain links TRBV3-1 to TRBJ1-1; perhaps TRBD1 as D (6 bases). The germline V gene has CDR1 LGHDT and CDR2 YNNKEL (reference sequence). Trimming shortened V by 4 bases and J by 2 bases, and 11 bases separated the two germline ends. The CDR3 sequence is 14 residues long. In DNA, the CDR3 is TGTGCCAGCAGCCGCCAGGGGATTAACACTGAAGCTTTCTTT. Translating gives CASSRQGINTEAFF.

This clonotype was seen ten or more times. V is TRBV27 and J is TRBJ1-5; D is perhaps TRBD1 (6 bases). V lost 1 base to trimming and J lost 5 bases, with 9 bases between them. This CDR3 spans 14 amino acids. Germline V CDR1 and CDR2: MNHEY, SMNVEV (reference sequence). The CDR3 nucleotides are TGTGCCAGCAGTTTATGGGGGGCTGATCAGCCCCAGCATTTT. Encoded protein: CASSLWGADQPQHF.

Ten or more counts support this clonotype. At one end the junction does not follow the germline gene, possibly because of a read error. The CDR3 bases are TGTGCCAGCAGCCGTACTCAGGACACTGAAGCTTTCTTT. This encodes CASSRTQDTEAFF. This sequence joins TRBV5-1 and TRBJ1-1; D gene uncertain. Germline CDR1 SGHRS, CDR2 YFSETQ. The CDR3 is made up of 13 amino acids.

The CDR3 DNA reads as TGCGCCAGCAGCTTGCCCGGGACAGCGGATTTCTACGAGCAGTACTTC. It codes for CASSLPGTADFYEQYF. The chain couples TRBV5-1 to TRBJ2-7; 7 nucleotides agree with TRBD1. Trimming cost V 1 base and J 3 bases; bases outside gene matches: 10. Germline assignment: CDR1 SGHRS and CDR2 YFSETQ. The CDR3 has 16 amino acids.

This clonotype was seen a handful of times. This chain links TRBV5-5 with TRBJ2-3, with D hard to call. CDR1 is SGHKS and CDR2 is YYEKEE in the germline V gene (reference sequence). The length of the CDR3 is 14 residues. V lost 1 base, J lost 2 bases, and 8 bases lay in between. The CDR3 spells CASSLRPSTDTQYF. In nucleotides, the CDR3 is TGTGCCAGCAGCTTGAGGCCCTCCACAGATACGCAGTATTTT.

This clonotype came up many times. V gene TRBV5-1 combines with J gene TRBJ1-6; D is ambiguous. The CDR3 spans 18 residues. Trimming removed 4 bases at V and 4 bases at J, with 21 bases between. The germline gives CDR1 SGHRS, CDR2 YFSETQ. This CDR3 is CASSRGSTRKSYNSPLHF. CDR3 coding DNA: TGCGCCAGCAGCCGAGGGTCTACACGGAAGAGTTATAATTCACCCCTCCACTTT.

V and J are TRBV7-8 and TRBJ2-1; 8 nucleotides align to TRBD2. The germline gives CDR1 SGHVS, CDR2 FQNEAQ. V dropped 4 bases and J dropped 6; count of bases not matched to a gene: 8. This CDR3 comprises 15 residues. The CDR3 here is CASSSAGVGVNEQFF. DNA of the CDR3: TGTGCCAGCAGCTCAGCGGGAGTAGGGGTCAATGAGCAGTTCTTC.

This clonotype was recorded a few times. The chain employs TRBV11-2 and TRBJ2-1; TRBD1 agrees at 10 bases. CDR1 is SGHAT and CDR2 is FQNNGV in the germline V gene. Trimming cost V 3 bases and J 7 bases; bases outside gene matches: 12. The CDR3 runs to 17 residues. CDR3: CASSLGLDRGFLNEQFF. The CDR3 region has the DNA TGTGCCAGCAGCTTGGGTCTGGACAGGGGGTTCCTGAATGAGCAGTTCTTC.

This clonotype was seen a few times. The gene calls are TRBV27 and TRBJ2-1, with TRBD2 identical over 9 bases. Germline V gene data show CDR1 as MNHEY and CDR2 as SMNVEV (reference sequence). The CDR3 totals 15 residues. Germline trimming cut 7 bases from V and 8 bases from J; bases unmatched to any gene: 12. The CDR3 region is CASTTQAGGVDEQFF. CDR3 DNA sequence: TGTGCCAGCACTACGCAAGCGGGAGGAGTGGATGAGCAGTTCTTC.

V usage is TRBV11-2 and J usage is TRBJ2-7, with a possible D match to TRBD2 (6 bases). Germline CDR1 and CDR2: SGHAT and FQNNGV. V gave up 1 base and J gave up 7 bases, with 14 bases separating them. The CDR3 spans 14 residues. The CDR3 is CASSLGWGEYEQYF. Here the CDR3 DNA reads TGTGCCAGCAGCTTAGGCTGGGGGGAGTATGAGCAGTACTTC. Full variable domain (outside the CDR3, taken from reference TRBV11-2 and TRBJ2-7): EAGVAQSPRYKIIEKRQSVAFWCNPISGHATLYWYQQILGQGPKLLIQFQNNGVVDDSQLPKDRFSAERLKGVDSTLKIQPAKLEDSAVYLCASSLGWGEYEQYFGPGTRLTVT.

The chain carries TRBV11-2 and TRBJ1-1; 8 nucleotides align to TRBD1. In germline, CDR1 is SGHAT, CDR2 FQNNGV. This CDR3 region has 14 residues. V was pared by 4 bases and J by 4 bases, with 5 bases of the junction left unmatched. The CDR3 sequence: CASSSETGATEAFF. The CDR3 DNA sequence: TGTGCCAGCAGCTCCGAGACAGGGGCCACTGAAGCTTTCTTT. Drawing the rest from reference TRBV11-2 and TRBJ1-1, the complete variable domain is EAGVAQSPRYKIIEKRQSVAFWCNPISGHATLYWYQQILGQGPKLLIQFQNNGVVDDSQLPKDRFSAERLKGVDSTLKIQPAKLEDSAVYLCASSSETGATEAFFGQGTRLTVV.

This CDR3 is CSARGQGIGNTIYF. The CDR3 nucleotides are TGCAGCGCCAGGGGACAGGGGATAGGAAACACCATATATTTT. The chain couples TRBV29-1 to TRBJ1-3; 10 nucleotides align to TRBD1. The junction had 7 bases not matched to a gene; V was cut back by 7 bases and J by 4 bases. The germline gives CDR1 SQVTM, CDR2 ANQGSEA. This CDR3 spans 14 amino acids.

The J gene is TRBJ2-1, the V gene TRBV7-2; TRBD2 matches 9 bases. The CDR3 spans 13 residues. CDR1 is SGHTA and CDR2 is FQGNSA in the germline V gene. After removal of 4 bases from V and 15 bases from J, the junction contained 10 bases not matched to a gene. CDR3 DNA: TGTGCCAGCAGCTCGTCTCCACTAGCGGGTGGGTTCTTC. It yields the protein CASSSSPLAGGFF.

This sequence joins TRBV28 and TRBJ2-6, with D possibly being TRBD1 (5 bases). Trimming took 4 bases from V and 0 from J, leaving 13 bases between them. Germline CDR1 and CDR2: MDHEN and SYDVKM. CDR3 size: 17 residues. CDR3 amino acids: CASSSVRQFSGANVLTF. CDR3 sequence (DNA): TGTGCCAGCAGTTCGGTTAGACAGTTCTCTGGGGCCAACGTCCTGACTTTC.

Notes on this clonotype: The junction departs from the called germline gene at one end, perhaps through a read error. The chain couples TRBV7-9 to TRBJ2-5; 7 positions agree with TRBD1. This CDR3 has 17 residues. CDR1 SEHNR and CDR2 FQNEAQ come from the germline V gene (reference sequence). The CDR3 DNA follows: TGTGCCAGCACCTTAGGACAGGCGGCCGGGTACCAAGAGACCCAGTACTTC. It codes for CASTLGQAAGYQETQYF.

This clonotype was seen a few times. The rearrangement uses TRBV12-3 or TRBV12-4 and TRBJ1-1; 10 nucleotides align to TRBD1. The CDR3 loop spans 15 amino acids. The J segment lost 11 bases and the V segment lost 4 bases, leaving 13 bases of the junction unmatched. The CDR3 DNA follows: TGTGCCAGCAGTTCTAACATGAGACAGGGGGCCTTGGCTTTCTTT. It yields the protein CASSSNMRQGALAFF.

The chain is built from TRBV10-3 and TRBJ1-1; no firm D call. CDR3 size: 13 residues. CDR1 and CDR2 from the germline V gene are ENHRY and SYGVKD. V was cut by 8 bases and J by 0 bases, with 10 bases left in between. The CDR3 DNA sequence: TGTGCCATCGGCGGACGGGTGAACACTGAAGCTTTCTTT. This codes for CAIGGRVNTEAFF.